Sequencing of this T cell receptor (beta chain) was carried out in a study of T cells in Graves' hyperthyroidism and ophthalmopathy. Notes on the study in general: Most thyroid clonotypes with frequency above 0.001 were detected in blood. Ophthalmopathy, which appeared later, was predicted by the model a median roughly 6.5 months before onset.

Clinicians diagnosed patients from clinical symptoms, serum thyroxine and TRAb, thyroid ultrasound and orbital computed tomography. CDR3 size: 17 residues. The germline V gene has CDR1 SGHRS and CDR2 YFSETQ. J lost 8 bases, V lost 4 bases, and 12 bases had no gene match. This clonotype was seen a handful of times. As yet, its antigen is unknown. Template material for amplifying TCR beta CDR3 regions consisted of RNA transcripts. The primer set for the first-round RT-PCR of the TCR CDR3 was HTBI. TCRdb called the multiplex PCR reads again in MiXCR, with one record for every CDR3 protein. The sample holds about 290,000 distinct CDR3 sequences, around 13% seen once.

The specimen sequenced was blood. The TCR sequence derives from a woman aged 35 to 49 with Graves' hyperthyroidism. This chain uses TRBV5-1 with TRBJ1-4; 12 bases fit TRBD1. The CDR3 reads CASSTGTGGPKPEKLFF. The CDR3 DNA reads as TGCGCCAGCAGCACCGGGACAGGGGGCCCGAAACCGGAAAAACTGTTTTTT.